The table lists the clone carrying this TCR beta chain with many counts. The entry originates in a study of patients and donors after allogeneic stem cell transplantation. TCRdb reprocessed the RT-PCR reads with MiXCR, giving one entry per CDR3 protein. The table lists some 230,000 distinct CDR3 sequences, about 14% of them singletons. Trimming removed 2 bases from V and 8 bases from J, with 18 bases in between. The CDR3 totals 16 residues. In germline, CDR1 is SGHVS, CDR2 FQNEAQ. This clonotype was sampled from a human donor who was either an allogeneic HSCT recipient or a stem cell or donor lymphocyte infusion donor (not recorded which). It is not recorded whose cells these are; they may come from a transplant donor. V gene TRBV7-8 combines with J gene TRBJ1-4; TRBD1 might be the D (5 bases). Sequenced: blood, either unsorted or a sorted T cell fraction (not recorded which). The CDR3 spells CASSLQQGGISEKLFF. CDR3 coding DNA: TGTGCCAGCAGCTTACAGCAGGGAGGAATATCGGAAAAACTGTTTTTT.